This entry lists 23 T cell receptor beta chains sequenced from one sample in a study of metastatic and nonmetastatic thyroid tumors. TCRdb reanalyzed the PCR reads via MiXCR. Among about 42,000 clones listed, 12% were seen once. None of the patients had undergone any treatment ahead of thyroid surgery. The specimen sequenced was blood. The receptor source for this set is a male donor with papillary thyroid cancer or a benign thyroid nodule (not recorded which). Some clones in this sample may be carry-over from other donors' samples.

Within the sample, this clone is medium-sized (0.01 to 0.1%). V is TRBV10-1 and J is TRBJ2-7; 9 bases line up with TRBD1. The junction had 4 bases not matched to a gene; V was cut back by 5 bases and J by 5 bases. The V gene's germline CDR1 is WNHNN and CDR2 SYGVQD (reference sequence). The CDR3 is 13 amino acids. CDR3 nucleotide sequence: TGCGCCAGCAGTTGGGACAGGGAGAACGAGCAGTACTTC. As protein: CASSWDRENEQYF.

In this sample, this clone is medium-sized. This CDR3 reads CASSRTSGRAGYEQYF. The CDR3 DNA is TGTGCCAGCAGTCGGACTAGCGGGAGGGCCGGCTACGAGCAGTACTTC. The V gene is TRBV6-1, the J gene TRBJ2-7, with 15 bases matching TRBD2. Trimming removed 5 bases from V and 3 bases from J; junction bases left unmatched: 5. Germline loops: CDR1 MNHNS, CDR2 SASEGT. CDR3 length: 16 amino acids.

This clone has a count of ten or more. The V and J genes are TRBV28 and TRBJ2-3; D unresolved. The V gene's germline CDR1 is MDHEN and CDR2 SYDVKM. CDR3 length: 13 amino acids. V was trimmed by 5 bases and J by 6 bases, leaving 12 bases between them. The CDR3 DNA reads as TGTGCCAGCAGTACCACAAGCGTGGATACGCAGTATTTT. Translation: CASSTTSVDTQYF.

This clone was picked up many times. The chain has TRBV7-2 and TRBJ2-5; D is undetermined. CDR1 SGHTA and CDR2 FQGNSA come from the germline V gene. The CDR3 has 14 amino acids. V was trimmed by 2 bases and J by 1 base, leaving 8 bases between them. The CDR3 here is CASSLRTFQETQYF. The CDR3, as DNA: TGTGCCAGCAGCTTACGGACGTTCCAAGAGACCCAGTACTTC.

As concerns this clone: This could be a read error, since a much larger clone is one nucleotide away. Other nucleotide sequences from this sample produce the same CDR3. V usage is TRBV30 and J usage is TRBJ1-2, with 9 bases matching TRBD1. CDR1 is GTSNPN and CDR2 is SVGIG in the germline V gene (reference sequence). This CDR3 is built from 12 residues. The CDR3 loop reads CAWDTGGQGYTF. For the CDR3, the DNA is TGTGCCTGGGACACAGGGGGCCAGGGCTACACCTTT. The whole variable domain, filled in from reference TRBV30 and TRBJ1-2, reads SQTIHQWPATLVQPVGSPLSLECTVEGTSNPNLYWYRQAAGRGLQLLFYSVGIGQISSEVPQNLSASRPQDRQFILSSKKLLLSDSGFYLCAWDTGGQGYTFGSGTRLTVV.

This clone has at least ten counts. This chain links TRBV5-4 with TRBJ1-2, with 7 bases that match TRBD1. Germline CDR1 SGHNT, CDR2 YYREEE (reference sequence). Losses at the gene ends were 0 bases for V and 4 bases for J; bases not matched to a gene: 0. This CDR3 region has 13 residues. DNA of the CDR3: TGTGCCAGCAGCTTGGCAGGGGGCTATGGCTACACCTTC. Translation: CASSLAGGYGYTF.

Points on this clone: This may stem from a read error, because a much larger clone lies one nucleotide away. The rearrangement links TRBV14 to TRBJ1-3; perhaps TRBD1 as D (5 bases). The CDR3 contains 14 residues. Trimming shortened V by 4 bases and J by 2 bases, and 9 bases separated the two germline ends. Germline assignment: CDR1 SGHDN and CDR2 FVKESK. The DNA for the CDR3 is TGTGCCAGCAGCCGACAGTGTCCTGGAAACACCATATATTTT. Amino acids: CASSRQCPGNTIYF.

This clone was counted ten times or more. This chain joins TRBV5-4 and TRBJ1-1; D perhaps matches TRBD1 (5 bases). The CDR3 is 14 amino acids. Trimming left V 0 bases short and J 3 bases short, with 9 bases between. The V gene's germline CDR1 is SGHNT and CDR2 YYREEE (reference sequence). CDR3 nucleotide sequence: TGTGCCAGCAGCTTGGTGGGACCGGACACTGAAGCTTTCTTT. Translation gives CASSLVGPDTEAFF.

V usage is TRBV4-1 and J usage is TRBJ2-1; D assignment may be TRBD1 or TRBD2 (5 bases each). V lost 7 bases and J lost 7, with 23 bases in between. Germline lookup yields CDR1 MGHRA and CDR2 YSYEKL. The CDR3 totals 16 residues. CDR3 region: CASTSLFSIRENEQFF. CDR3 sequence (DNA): TGCGCCAGCACCTCTCTCTTTTCTATCAGGGAGAATGAGCAGTTCTTC.

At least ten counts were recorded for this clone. This chain's CDR3 is CASLQGGQETQYF. Written as DNA, the CDR3 is TGTGCCAGTCTACAGGGGGGCCAAGAGACCCAGTACTTC. This sequence joins TRBV28 and TRBJ2-5; 8 positions agree with TRBD1. V lost 9 bases, J lost 1 base, and 4 bases stayed unmatched. Germline assignment: CDR1 MDHEN and CDR2 SYDVKM. The CDR3 runs 13 residues. Full variable domain (rest looked up from reference TRBV28 and TRBJ2-5): DVKVTQSSRYLVKRTGEKVFLECVQDMDHENMFWYRQDPGLGLRLIYFSYDVKMKEKGDIPEGYSVSREKKERFSLILESASTNQTSMYLCASLQGGQETQYFGPGTRLLVL.

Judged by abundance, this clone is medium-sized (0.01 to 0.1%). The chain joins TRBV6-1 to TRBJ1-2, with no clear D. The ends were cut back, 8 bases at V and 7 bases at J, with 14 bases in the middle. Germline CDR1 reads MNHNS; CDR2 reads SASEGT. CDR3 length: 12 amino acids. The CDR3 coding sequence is TGTGCCAGCGTAAACCCAGCGGGTGGCTACACCTTC. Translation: CASVNPAGGYTF.

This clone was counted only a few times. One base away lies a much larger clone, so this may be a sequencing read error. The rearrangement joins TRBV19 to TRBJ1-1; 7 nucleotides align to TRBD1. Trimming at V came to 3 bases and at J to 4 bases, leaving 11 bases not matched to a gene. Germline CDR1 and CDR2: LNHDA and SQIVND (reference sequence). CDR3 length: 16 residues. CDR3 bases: TGTGCCAGTAGTATTTATTCGGGACAGCTGAGCACTGAAGCTTTCTTT. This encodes CASSIYSGQLSTEAFF.

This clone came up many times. Here the CDR3 reads CAISTPNTEAFF. Here the CDR3 DNA reads TGTGCCATCTCGACCCCGAACACTGAAGCTTTCTTT. The chain has TRBV10-3 and TRBJ1-1; D ambiguous. The CDR3 has 12 residues. V lost 8 bases and J 1 base, leaving 8 bases between the germline ends. Per the germline V gene, CDR1 is ENHRY and CDR2 is SYGVKD.

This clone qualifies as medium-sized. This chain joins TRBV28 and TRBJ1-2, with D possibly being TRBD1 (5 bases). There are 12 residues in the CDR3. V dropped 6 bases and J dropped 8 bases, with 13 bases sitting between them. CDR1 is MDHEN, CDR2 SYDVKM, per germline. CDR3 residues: CASSELRGGYTF. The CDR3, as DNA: TGTGCCAGCAGCGAACTAAGGGGCGGCTACACCTTC.

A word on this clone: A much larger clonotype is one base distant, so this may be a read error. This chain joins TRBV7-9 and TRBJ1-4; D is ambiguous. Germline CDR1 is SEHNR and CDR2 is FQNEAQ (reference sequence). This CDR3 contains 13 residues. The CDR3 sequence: CAISLFSSTKLFF. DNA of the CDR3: TGTGCCATCAGCTTGTTTTCCAGCACAAAACTGTTTTTT.

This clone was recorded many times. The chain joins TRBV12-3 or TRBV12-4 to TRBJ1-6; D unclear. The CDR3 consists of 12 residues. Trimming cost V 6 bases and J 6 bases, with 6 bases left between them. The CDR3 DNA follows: TGTGCCAGCAGCCGGGGTAATTCACCCCTCCACTTT. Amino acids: CASSRGNSPLHF.

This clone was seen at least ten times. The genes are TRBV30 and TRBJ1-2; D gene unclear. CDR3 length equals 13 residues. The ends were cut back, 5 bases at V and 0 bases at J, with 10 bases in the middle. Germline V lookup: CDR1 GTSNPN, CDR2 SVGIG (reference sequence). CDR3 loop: CAWSRGSNYGYTF. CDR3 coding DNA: TGTGCCTGGTCCCGAGGTTCTAACTATGGCTACACCTTC.

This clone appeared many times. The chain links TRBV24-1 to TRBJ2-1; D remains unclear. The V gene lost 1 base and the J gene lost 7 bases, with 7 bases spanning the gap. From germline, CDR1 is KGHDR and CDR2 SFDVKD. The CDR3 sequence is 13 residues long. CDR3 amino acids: CATSDLLGNEQFF. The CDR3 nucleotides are TGTGCCACCAGTGATTTACTGGGGAATGAGCAGTTCTTC.

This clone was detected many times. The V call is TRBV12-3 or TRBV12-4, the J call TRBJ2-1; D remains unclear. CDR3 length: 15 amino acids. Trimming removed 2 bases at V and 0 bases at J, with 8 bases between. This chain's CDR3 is CASSLSGVSYNEQFF. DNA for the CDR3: TGTGCCAGCAGTTTAAGTGGAGTCTCCTACAATGAGCAGTTCTTC.

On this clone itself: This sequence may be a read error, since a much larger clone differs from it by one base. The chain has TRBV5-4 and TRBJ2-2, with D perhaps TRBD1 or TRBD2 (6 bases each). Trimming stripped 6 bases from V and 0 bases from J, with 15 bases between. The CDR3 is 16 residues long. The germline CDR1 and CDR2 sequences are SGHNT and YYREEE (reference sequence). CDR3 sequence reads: CASIYGRTANTGELFF. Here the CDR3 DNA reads TGTGCCAGCATCTATGGGAGGACAGCGAACACCGGGGAGCTGTTTTTT.

CDR3 bases: TGTGCCAGCAGCCACCCCGGACCCAATCAGCCCCAGCATTTT. Residues: CASSHPGPNQPQHF. This chain links TRBV7-2 with TRBJ1-5; D not resolved. V was clipped by 5 bases and J by 3 bases, with 11 bases between them. Germline CDR1 SGHTA, CDR2 FQGNSA. This CDR3 is 14 amino acids long.

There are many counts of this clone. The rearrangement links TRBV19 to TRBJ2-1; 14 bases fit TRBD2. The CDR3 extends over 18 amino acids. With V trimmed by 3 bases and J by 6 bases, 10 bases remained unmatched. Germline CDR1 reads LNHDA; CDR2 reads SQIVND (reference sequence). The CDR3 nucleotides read TGTGCCAGTAGTATCGCCCCGAAGGGACTAGCGGGAGCCAATGAGCAGTTCTTC. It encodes CASSIAPKGLAGANEQFF.

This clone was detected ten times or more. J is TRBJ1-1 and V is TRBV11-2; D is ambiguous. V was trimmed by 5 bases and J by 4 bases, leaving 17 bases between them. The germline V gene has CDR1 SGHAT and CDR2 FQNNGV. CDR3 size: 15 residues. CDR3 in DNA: TGTGCCAGCAGCCTGGAACTCCCAGGAATCACTGAAGCTTTCTTT. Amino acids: CASSLELPGITEAFF.